The rows below give T cell receptor beta chains drawn from one sample of a study of human T cells and chemical hapten exposure. In TCRdb, the RACE reads were re-called with MiXCR into one record per CDR3 protein. The sample lists more than 60,000 distinct CDR3 sequences, 9% to 12% occurring once. The starting material was whole blood, obtained in connection with sensitization to the hapten diphenylcyclopropenone (DPC). Every receptor here comes from a woman between 50 and 59 years old with alopecia areata. Some clones in this sample may be carry-over from other donors' samples. Both conserved end residues are part of each CDR3. D genes are given only for firm matches. Size tells how often a clone was seen (once, few, many) or the class of an expanded clone, and some rows leave it out.

clone size | D gene | J gene | V gene | CDR3 protein | CDR3 DNA
- | TRBD2 | TRBJ2-7 | TRBV9 | CASSVSGTSFIHEQYF | TGTGCCAGCAGCGTTTCCGGGACTAGCTTTATCCACGAGCAGTACTTC
few | TRBD1 | TRBJ2-5 | TRBV7-6 | CASSLAQGARETQYF | TGTGCCAGCAGCTTAGCACAGGGGGCGCGAGAGACCCAGTACTTC
few | - | TRBJ2-7 | TRBV5-1 | CASSLTGSRFDEQYF | TGCGCCAGCAGCTTGACAGGGTCTCGATTCGACGAGCAGTACTTC
- | - | TRBJ2-5 | TRBV29-1 | CSGMGLKTQYF | TGCAGCGGAATGGGGCTTAAGACCCAGTACTTC
few | TRBD2 | TRBJ2-5 | TRBV7-2 | CASSGVVGTSGRRSETQYF | TGTGCCAGCAGTGGGGTGGTTGGGACTAGCGGGAGGCGTTCAGAGACCCAGTACTTC
- | TRBD1 | TRBJ1-6 | TRBV5-1 | CASSSGTESPLHF | TGCGCCAGCAGCTCCGGGACAGAATCACCCCTCCACTTT
many | TRBD2 | TRBJ2-1 | TRBV7-6 | CASSSEVLAEGEQFF | TGTGCCAGCAGCTCCGAAGTACTAGCGGAGGGAGAGCAGTTCTTC
- | - | TRBJ1-2 | TRBV29-1 | CSVEDSPGYTF | TGCAGCGTTGAAGATTCACCTGGCTACACCTTC
few | - | TRBJ2-1 | TRBV18 | CASSPDLSYNEQFF | TGTGCCAGCTCACCAGACTTATCCTACAATGAGCAGTTCTTC
- | - | TRBJ2-1 | TRBV20-1 | CSARRGHYNEQFF | TGCAGTGCTAGACGGGGACACTACAATGAGCAGTTCTTC
few | - | TRBJ2-7 | TRBV18 | CASSRSYQGDAYEQYF | TGTGCCAGCTCACGGAGCTACCAGGGAGACGCCTACGAGCAGTACTTC
few | - | TRBJ2-7 | TRBV29-1 | CSVDAAYEQYF | TGCAGCGTTGACGCGGCCTACGAGCAGTACTTC
many | TRBD2 | TRBJ2-1 | TRBV7-6 | CASSSGDYLGEQFF | TGTGCCAGCAGCTCGGGGGACTATCTGGGTGAGCAGTTCTTC
- | - | TRBJ2-2 | TRBV7-6 | CASSAGIDTGELFF | TGTGCCAGCAGCGCCGGGATCGACACCGGGGAGCTGTTTTTT
few | - | TRBJ1-1 | TRBV12-5 | CASGLVPAAPNTEAFF | TGTGCTAGTGGTTTGGTACCTGCGGCACCGAACACTGAAGCTTTCTTT
many | - | TRBJ2-1 | TRBV6-5 | CASSPVYPGRDEQFF | TGTGCCAGCAGTCCGGTGTACCCCGGACGGGATGAGCAGTTCTTC
many | - | TRBJ1-1 | TRBV7-2 | CASSLVWQLNTEAFF | TGTGCCAGCAGCTTAGTATGGCAGTTGAACACTGAAGCTTTCTTT
- | - | TRBJ2-3 | TRBV5-6 | CASSSQGTDTQYF | TGTGCCAGCAGTTCACAGGGTACAGATACGCAGTATTTT
few | - | TRBJ2-7 | TRBV7-3 | CASSLNRNNEQYF | TGTGCCAGCAGCTTAAATCGGAACAACGAGCAGTACTTC
few | TRBD2 | TRBJ2-5 | TRBV7-9 | CASSSGLAGGETQYF | TGTGCCAGCAGCTCCGGACTAGCGGGAGGCGAGACCCAGTACTTC
many | TRBD2 | TRBJ2-7 | TRBV27 | CASSVLAGPYEQYF | TGTGCCAGCAGTGTACTAGCGGGCCCGTACGAGCAGTACTTC
many | TRBD2 | TRBJ2-7 | TRBV5-1 | CASSLEGGSPPYEQYF | TGCGCCAGCAGCTTGGAGGGCGGGAGCCCGCCCTACGAGCAGTACTTC
- | TRBD2 | TRBJ2-1 | TRBV30 | CAWSVRGGGSGRFF | TGTGCCTGGAGTGTAAGGGGCGGCGGGAGCGGGAGATTCTTC
many | - | TRBJ1-1 | TRBV19 | CASSTSGGRGEAFF | TGTGCCAGTAGTACCAGTGGTGGTCGGGGTGAAGCTTTCTTT
many | - | TRBJ2-7 | TRBV10-3 | CAINTGSSYEQYF | TGTGCCATCAACACAGGGAGCTCCTACGAGCAGTACTTC
few | TRBD1 | TRBJ1-6 | TRBV3-1 | CASSHFTGGSPLHF | TGTGCCAGCAGCCATTTTACAGGGGGATCACCCCTCCACTTT
- | - | TRBJ1-5 | TRBV20-1 | CSARPGAYSNQPQHF | TGCAGTGCTAGGCCGGGAGCTTATAGCAATCAGCCCCAGCATTTT
few | - | TRBJ2-3 | TRBV5-1 | CASSLTSQPSTDTQYF | TGCGCCAGCAGCTTAACCTCACAACCTAGCACAGATACGCAGTATTTT
few | - | TRBJ2-3 | TRBV19 | CASTIQGVGTQYF | TGTGCCAGTACCATCCAGGGAGTCGGTACGCAGTATTTT
few | - | TRBJ2-1 | TRBV7-2 | CASSLGTGPYNEQFF | TGTGCCAGCAGCTTGGGAACAGGACCATACAATGAGCAGTTCTTC
many | TRBD2 | TRBJ2-5 | TRBV10-2 | CASSEGLARRETQYF | TGCGCCAGCAGTGAGGGACTAGCAAGACGAGAGACCCAGTACTTC
many | - | TRBJ2-3 | TRBV14 | CASSQDPRTDTQYF | TGTGCCAGCAGCCAAGATCCCCGCACAGATACGCAGTATTTT
few | - | TRBJ1-1 | TRBV10-3 | CAITGQRNTEAFF | TGTGCCATCACCGGACAGAGGAACACTGAAGCTTTCTTT
many | - | TRBJ2-2 | TRBV7-2 | CASSLAPGLAGELFF | TGTGCCAGCAGCTTAGCGCCCGGGTTGGCCGGGGAGCTGTTTTTT
many | - | TRBJ2-3 | TRBV7-9 | CASSPKGPDTQYF | TGTGCCAGCAGCCCGAAGGGACCAGATACGCAGTATTTT
- | - | TRBJ1-4 | TRBV5-1 | CASSLVARRHVGEKLFF | TGCGCCAGCAGCTTGGTCGCCAGGCGTCATGTCGGTGAAAAACTGTTTTTT
few | - | TRBJ2-7 | TRBV11-1 | CASSLGSEQYF | TGTGCCAGCAGCTTAGGAAGTGAGCAGTACTTC
many | - | TRBJ2-1 | TRBV19 | CASSEDRDGNNEQFF | TGTGCCAGTAGTGAGGATCGAGACGGGAACAATGAGCAGTTCTTC